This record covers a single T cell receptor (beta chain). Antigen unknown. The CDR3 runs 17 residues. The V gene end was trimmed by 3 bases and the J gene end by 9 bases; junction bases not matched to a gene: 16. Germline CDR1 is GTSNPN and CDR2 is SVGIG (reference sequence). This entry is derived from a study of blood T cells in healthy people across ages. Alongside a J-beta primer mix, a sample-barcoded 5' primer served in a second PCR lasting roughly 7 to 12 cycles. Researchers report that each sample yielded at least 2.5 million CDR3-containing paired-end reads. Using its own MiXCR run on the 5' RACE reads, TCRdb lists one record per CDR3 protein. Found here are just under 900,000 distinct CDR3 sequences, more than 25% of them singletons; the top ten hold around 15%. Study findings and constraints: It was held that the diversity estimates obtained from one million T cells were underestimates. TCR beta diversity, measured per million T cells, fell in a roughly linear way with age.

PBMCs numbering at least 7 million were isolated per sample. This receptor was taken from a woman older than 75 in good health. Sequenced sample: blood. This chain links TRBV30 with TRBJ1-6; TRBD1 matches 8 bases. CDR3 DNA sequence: TGTGCCTGGAGGATATACAAGGGACAGGAAGAGGGTTCACCCCTCCACTTT. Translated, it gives CAWRIYKGQEEGSPLHF. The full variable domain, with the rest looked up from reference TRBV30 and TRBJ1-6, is SQTIHQWPATLVQPVGSPLSLECTVEGTSNPNLYWYRQAAGRGLQLLFYSVGIGQISSEVPQNLSASRPQDRQFILSSKKLLLSDSGFYLCAWRIYKGQEEGSPLHFGNGTRLTVT.